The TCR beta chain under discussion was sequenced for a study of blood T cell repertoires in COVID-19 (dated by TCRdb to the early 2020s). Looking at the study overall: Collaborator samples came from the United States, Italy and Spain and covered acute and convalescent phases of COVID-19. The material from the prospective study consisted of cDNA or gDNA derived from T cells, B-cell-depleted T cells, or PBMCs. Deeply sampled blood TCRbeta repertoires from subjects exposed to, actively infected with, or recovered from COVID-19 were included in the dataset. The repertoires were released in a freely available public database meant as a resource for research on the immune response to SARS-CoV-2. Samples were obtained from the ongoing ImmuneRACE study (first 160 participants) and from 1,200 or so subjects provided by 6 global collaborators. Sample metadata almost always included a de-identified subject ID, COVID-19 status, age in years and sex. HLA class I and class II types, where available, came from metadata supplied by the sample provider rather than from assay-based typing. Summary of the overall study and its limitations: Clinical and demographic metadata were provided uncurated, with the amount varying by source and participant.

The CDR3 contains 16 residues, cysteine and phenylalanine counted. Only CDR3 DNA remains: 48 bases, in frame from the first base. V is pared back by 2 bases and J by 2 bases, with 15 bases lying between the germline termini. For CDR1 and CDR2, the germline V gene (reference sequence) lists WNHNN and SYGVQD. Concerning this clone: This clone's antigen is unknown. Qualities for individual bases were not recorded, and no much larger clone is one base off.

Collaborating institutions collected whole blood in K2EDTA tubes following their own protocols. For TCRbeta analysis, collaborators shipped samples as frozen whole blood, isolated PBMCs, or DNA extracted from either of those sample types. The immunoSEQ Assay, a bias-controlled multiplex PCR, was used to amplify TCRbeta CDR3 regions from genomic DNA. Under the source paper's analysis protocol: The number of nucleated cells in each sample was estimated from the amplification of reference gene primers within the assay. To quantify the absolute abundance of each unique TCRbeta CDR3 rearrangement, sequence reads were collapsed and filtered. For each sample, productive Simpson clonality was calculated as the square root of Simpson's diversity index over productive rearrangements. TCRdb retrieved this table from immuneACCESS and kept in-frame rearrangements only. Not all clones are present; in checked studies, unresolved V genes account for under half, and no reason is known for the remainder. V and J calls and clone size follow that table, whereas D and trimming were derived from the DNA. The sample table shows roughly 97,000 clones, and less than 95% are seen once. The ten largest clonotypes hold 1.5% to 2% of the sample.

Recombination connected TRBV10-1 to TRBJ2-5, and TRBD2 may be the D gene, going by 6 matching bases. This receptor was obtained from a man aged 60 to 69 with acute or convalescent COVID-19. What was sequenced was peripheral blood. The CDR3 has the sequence CASSERRGGKQETQYF. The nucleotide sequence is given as TGCGCCAGCAGTGAGAGGCGGGGAGGAAAACAAGAGACCCAGTACTTC.